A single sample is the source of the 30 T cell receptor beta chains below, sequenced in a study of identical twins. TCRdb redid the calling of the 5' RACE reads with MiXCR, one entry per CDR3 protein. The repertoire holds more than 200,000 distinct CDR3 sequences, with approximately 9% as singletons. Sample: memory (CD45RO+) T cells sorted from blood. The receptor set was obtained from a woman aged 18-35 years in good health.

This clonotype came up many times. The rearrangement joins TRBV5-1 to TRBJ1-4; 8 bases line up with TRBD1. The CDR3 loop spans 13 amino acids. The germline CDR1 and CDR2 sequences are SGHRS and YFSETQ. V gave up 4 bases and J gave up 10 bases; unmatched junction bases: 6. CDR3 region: CASSQNQGAKLFF. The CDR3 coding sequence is TGCGCCAGCAGCCAGAACCAGGGGGCAAAACTGTTTTTT.

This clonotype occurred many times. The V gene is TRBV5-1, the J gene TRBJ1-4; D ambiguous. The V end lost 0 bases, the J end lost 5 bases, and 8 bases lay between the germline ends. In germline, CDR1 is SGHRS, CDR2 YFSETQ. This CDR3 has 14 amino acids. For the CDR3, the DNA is TGCGCCAGCAGCTTGGGGGCCTCGAATGAAAAACTGTTTTTT. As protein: CASSLGASNEKLFF.

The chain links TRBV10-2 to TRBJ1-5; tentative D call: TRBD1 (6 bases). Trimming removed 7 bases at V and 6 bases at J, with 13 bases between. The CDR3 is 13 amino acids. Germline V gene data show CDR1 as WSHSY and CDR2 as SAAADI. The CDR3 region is CASTDRLGQPQHF. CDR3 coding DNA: TGCGCCAGCACTGACAGGCTGGGTCAGCCCCAGCATTTT.

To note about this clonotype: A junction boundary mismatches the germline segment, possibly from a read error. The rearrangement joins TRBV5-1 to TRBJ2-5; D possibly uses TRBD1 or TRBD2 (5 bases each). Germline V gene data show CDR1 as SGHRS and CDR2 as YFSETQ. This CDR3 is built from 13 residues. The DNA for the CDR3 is TGCGCCAGCAGCAGGGGACGCCAAGAGACCGAGTACTTC. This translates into CASSRGRQETEYF.

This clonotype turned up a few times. Here the CDR3 DNA reads TGTGCCAGCAGGAAACTAATCGACGGTGAAGCTTTCTTT. Residues: CASRKLIDGEAFF. The chain has TRBV12-3 or TRBV12-4 and TRBJ1-1; no reliable D call. This CDR3 has 13 residues. Trimming pared 6 bases from V and 7 bases from J, leaving 15 bases between.

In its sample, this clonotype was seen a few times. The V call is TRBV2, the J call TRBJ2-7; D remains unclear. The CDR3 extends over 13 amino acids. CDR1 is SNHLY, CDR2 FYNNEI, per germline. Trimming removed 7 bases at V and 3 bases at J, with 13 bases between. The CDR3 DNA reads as TGTGCCAGCACCATTGCCGATAGCTACGAGCAGTACTTC. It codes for CASTIADSYEQYF.

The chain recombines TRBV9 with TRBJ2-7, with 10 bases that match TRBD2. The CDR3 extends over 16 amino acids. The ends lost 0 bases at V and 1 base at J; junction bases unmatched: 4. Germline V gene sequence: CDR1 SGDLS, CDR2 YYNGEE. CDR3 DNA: TGTGCCAGCAGCGTAGGGGGGACTAGCGCGTCCTACGAGCAGTACTTC. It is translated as CASSVGGTSASYEQYF.

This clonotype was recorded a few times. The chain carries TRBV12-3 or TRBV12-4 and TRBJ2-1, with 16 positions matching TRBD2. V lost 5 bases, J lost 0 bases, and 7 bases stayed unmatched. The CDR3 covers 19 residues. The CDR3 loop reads CASSGRGTSGRGSYNEQFF. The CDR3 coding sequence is TGTGCCAGCAGTGGGCGAGGGACTAGCGGGAGGGGCTCCTACAATGAGCAGTTCTTC.

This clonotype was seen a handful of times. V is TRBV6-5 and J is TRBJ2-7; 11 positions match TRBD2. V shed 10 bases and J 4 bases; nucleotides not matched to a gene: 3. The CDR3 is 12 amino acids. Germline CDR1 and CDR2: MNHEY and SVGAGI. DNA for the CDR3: TGTGCCATCTGGACTAGCGGGTACGAGCAGTACTTC. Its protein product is CAIWTSGYEQYF.

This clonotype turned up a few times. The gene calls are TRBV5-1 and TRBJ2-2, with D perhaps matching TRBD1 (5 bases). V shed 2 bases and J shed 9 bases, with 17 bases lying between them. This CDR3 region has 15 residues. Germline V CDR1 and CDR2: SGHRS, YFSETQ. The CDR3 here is CASSFPTVVDRELFF. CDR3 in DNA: TGCGCCAGCAGCTTTCCAACTGTGGTGGACAGGGAGCTGTTTTTT.

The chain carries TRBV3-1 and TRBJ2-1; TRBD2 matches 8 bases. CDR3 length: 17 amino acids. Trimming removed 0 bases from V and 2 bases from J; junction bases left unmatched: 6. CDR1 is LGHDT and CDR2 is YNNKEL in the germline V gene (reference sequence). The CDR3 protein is CASSQEKAGGPYNEQFF. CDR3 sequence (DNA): TGTGCCAGCAGCCAAGAGAAGGCGGGAGGACCCTACAATGAGCAGTTCTTC.

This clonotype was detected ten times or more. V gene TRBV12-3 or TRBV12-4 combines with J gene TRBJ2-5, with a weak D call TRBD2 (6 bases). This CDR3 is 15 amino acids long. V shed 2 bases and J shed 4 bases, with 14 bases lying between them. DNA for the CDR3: TGTGCCAGCAGTTTATTCGCCGGGAGCGGAGAGACCCAGTACTTC. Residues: CASSLFAGSGETQYF.

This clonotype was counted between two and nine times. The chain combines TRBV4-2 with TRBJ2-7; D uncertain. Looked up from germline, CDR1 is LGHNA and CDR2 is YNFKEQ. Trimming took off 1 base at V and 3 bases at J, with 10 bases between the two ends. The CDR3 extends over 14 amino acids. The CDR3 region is CASSQGSGNYEQYF. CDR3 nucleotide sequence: TGTGCCAGCAGCCAAGGGTCCGGAAACTACGAGCAGTACTTC.

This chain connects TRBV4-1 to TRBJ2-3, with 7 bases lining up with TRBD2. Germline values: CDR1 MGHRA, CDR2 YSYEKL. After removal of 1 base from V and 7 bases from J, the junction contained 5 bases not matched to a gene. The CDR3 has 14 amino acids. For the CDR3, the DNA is TGCGCCAGCAGCCAAGGACTAGCTTCCAATACGCAGTATTTT. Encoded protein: CASSQGLASNTQYF.

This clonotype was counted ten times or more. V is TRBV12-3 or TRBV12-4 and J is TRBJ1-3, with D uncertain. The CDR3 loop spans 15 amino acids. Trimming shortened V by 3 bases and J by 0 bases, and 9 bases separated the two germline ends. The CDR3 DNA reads TGTGCCAGCAGTTTTTACTGGAGCTCTGGAAACACCATATATTTT. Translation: CASSFYWSSGNTIYF.

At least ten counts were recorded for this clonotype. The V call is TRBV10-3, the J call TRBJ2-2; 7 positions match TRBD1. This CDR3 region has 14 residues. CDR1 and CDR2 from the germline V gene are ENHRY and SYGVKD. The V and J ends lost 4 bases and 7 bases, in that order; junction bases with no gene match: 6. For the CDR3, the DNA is TGTGCCATCAGTGCCGGGACAGAGGGCGGGGAGCTGTTTTTT. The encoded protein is CAISAGTEGGELFF.

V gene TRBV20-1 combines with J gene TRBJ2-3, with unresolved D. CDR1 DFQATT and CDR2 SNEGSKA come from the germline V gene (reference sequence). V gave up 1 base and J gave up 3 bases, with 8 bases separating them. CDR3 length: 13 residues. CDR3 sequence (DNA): TGCAGTGCTAGAGGATTGGATACAGATACGCAGTATTTT. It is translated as CSARGLDTDTQYF.

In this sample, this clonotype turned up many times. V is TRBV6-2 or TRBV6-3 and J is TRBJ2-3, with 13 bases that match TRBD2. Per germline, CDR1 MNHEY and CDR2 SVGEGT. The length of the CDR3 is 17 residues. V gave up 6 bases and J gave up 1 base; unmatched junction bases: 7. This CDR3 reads CASRPHGLAGGTDTQYF. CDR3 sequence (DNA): TGTGCCAGCAGACCACACGGACTAGCGGGGGGCACAGATACGCAGTATTTT.

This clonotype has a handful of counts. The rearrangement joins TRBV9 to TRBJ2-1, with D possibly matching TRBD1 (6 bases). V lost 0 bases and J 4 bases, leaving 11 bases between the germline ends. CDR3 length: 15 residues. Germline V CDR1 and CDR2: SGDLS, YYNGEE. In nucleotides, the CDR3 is TGTGCCAGCAGCGTAGAGGGGGACGGGTACAATGAGCAGTTCTTC. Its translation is CASSVEGDGYNEQFF.

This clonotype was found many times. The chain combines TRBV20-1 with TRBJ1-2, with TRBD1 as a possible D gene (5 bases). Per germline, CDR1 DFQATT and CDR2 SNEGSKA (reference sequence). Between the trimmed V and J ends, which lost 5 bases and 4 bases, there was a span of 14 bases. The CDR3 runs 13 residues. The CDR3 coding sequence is TGCAGTGCTCCCGACAGCACATTCTATGGCTACACCTTC. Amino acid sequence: CSAPDSTFYGYTF.

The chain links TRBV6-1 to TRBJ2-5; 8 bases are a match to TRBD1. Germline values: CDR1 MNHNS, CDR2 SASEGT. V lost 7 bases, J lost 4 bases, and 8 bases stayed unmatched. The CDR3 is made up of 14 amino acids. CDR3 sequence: CASKPGTGGETQYF. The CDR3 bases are TGTGCCAGCAAACCCGGGACAGGAGGAGAGACCCAGTACTTC.

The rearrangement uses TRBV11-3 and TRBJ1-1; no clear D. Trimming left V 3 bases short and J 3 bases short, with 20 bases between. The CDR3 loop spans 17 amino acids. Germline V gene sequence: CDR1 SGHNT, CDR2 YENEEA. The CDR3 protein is CASSLLIRALPHTEAFF. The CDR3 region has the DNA TGTGCCAGCAGCTTGCTGATTCGGGCCCTACCACACACTGAAGCTTTCTTT.

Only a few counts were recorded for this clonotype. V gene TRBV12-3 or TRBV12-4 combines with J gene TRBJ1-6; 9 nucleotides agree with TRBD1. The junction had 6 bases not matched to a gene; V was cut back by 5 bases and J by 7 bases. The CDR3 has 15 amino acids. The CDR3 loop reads CASSRQGGSNSPLHF. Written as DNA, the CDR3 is TGTGCCAGCAGTCGACAGGGGGGTTCGAATTCACCCCTCCACTTT.

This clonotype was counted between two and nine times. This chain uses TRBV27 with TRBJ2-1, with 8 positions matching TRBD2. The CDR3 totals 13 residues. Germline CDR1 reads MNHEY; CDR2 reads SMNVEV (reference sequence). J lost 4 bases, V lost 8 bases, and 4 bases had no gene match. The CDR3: CASQRERYNEQFF. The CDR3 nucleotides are TGTGCCAGCCAGCGGGAGAGGTACAATGAGCAGTTCTTC.

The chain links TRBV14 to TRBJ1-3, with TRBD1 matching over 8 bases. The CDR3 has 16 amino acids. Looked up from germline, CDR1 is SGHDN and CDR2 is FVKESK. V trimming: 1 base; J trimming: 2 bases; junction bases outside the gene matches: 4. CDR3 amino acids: CASSQGRGRPGNTIYF. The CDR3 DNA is TGTGCCAGCAGCCAAGGCAGGGGGCGGCCTGGAAACACCATATATTTT.

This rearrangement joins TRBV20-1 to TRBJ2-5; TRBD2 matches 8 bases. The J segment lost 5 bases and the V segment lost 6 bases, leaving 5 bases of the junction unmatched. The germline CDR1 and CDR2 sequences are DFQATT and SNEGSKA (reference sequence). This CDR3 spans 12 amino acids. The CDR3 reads CSAATSAETQYF. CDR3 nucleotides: TGCAGTGCCGCGACTAGCGCCGAGACCCAGTACTTC.

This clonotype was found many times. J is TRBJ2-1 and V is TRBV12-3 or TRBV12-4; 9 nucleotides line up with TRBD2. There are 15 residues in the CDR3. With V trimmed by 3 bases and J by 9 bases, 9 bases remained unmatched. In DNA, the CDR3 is TGTGCCAGCAGTTTTGATCGTAGCGGGGGCAGTGAGCAGTTCTTC. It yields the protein CASSFDRSGGSEQFF.

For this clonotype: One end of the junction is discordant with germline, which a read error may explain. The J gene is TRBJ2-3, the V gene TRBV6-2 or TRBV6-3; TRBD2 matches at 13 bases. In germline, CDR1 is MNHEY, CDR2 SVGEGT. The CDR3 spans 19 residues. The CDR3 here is CTSSYLRLAGGLGTDTQYF. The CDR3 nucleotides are TGTACCAGCAGTTACCTCCGACTAGCGGGAGGACTGGGCACAGATACGCAGTATTTT.

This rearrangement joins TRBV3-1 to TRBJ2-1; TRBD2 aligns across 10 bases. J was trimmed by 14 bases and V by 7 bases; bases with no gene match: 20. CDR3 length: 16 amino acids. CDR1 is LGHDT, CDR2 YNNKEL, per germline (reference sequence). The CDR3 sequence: CASTVPLAGEDACEFF. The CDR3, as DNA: TGTGCCAGCACCGTACCCCTAGCGGGAGAAGATGCTTGTGAGTTCTTC.

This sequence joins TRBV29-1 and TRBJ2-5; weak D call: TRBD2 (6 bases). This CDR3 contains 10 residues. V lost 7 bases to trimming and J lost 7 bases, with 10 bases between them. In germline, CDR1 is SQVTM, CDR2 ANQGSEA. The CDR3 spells CSGGEGTQYF. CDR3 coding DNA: TGCAGCGGGGGGGAAGGGACCCAGTACTTC.